A selection of T cell receptor beta chains follows, all from one sample in a study of blood T cell repertoires in COVID-19. Assay used: immunoSEQ multiplex PCR; TCRdb lists only in-frame clones, some missing. The sample consists of fewer than 400,000 clones, approximately 85% of them appearing once. The specimen sequenced was PBMCs or T cells enriched from blood (not recorded which). These receptors originate from a man aged 25 to 40 who had recovered from COVID-19. The conserved cysteine and the conserved F or W are not part of the CDR3 here. Fields, in order: V gene, clone size, D gene, J gene, CDR3 protein. D genes are given only for firm matches. Some rows mark clone size as missing; the rest say once, few, many or name a class of expanded clone.

>TRBV10-3|-|TRBD1|TRBJ1-5
AISESRTGVGQPQH
>TRBV6-1|-|-|TRBJ1-6
ASSEARGVGSPLH
>TRBV3-1/TRBV3-2|once|TRBD1|TRBJ1-6
ASSHQGQGSYNSPLH
>TRBV19|-|-|TRBJ1-5
ASSIAHRDRPQH
>TRBV12-5|-|TRBD1|TRBJ2-3
ASGSTGGTDTQY
>TRBV5-1|-|-|TRBJ2-1
ASSLVVGGAGANEQF
>TRBV10-3|-|TRBD2|TRBJ2-2
AISGPSGGSNTGELF
>TRBV9|-|-|TRBJ2-2
ASSPPGARSTGELF
>TRBV2|-|TRBD1|TRBJ1-2
ASSDLGENRGDYGYT
>TRBV3-1/TRBV3-2|once|-|TRBJ1-2
ASSPRGDIGYT
>TRBV30|-|-|TRBJ1-6
AWSVPQGVYNSPLH
>TRBV15|once|TRBD1|TRBJ2-5
ATSRGQGEETQY
>TRBV6-5|-|-|TRBJ1-5
ASLRLDSLNQPQH
>TRBV19|-|-|TRBJ1-5
ASSKDWNQPQH
>TRBV3-1/TRBV3-2|-|-|TRBJ1-4
ASSQDKGFFYEKLF
>TRBV27|-|-|TRBJ1-1
ASSFTGGRGEAF
>TRBV10-2|-|TRBD1|TRBJ1-1
ASSEFGTANTEAF
>TRBV7-2|-|TRBD2|TRBJ2-5
ASSSRRLAPQETQY
>TRBV2|-|-|TRBJ2-1
ASSGGPRKAVNEQF
>TRBV6-4|-|-|TRBJ1-1
ASSTREDTEAF
>TRBV6-5|-|-|TRBJ2-6
ASRGVTGANVLT
>TRBV9|-|TRBD1|TRBJ1-1
ASSTTGTEAF
>TRBV19|once|-|TRBJ2-3
ASSPGVGTDTQY
>TRBV10-3|-|-|TRBJ1-4
ASHSSPNEKLF